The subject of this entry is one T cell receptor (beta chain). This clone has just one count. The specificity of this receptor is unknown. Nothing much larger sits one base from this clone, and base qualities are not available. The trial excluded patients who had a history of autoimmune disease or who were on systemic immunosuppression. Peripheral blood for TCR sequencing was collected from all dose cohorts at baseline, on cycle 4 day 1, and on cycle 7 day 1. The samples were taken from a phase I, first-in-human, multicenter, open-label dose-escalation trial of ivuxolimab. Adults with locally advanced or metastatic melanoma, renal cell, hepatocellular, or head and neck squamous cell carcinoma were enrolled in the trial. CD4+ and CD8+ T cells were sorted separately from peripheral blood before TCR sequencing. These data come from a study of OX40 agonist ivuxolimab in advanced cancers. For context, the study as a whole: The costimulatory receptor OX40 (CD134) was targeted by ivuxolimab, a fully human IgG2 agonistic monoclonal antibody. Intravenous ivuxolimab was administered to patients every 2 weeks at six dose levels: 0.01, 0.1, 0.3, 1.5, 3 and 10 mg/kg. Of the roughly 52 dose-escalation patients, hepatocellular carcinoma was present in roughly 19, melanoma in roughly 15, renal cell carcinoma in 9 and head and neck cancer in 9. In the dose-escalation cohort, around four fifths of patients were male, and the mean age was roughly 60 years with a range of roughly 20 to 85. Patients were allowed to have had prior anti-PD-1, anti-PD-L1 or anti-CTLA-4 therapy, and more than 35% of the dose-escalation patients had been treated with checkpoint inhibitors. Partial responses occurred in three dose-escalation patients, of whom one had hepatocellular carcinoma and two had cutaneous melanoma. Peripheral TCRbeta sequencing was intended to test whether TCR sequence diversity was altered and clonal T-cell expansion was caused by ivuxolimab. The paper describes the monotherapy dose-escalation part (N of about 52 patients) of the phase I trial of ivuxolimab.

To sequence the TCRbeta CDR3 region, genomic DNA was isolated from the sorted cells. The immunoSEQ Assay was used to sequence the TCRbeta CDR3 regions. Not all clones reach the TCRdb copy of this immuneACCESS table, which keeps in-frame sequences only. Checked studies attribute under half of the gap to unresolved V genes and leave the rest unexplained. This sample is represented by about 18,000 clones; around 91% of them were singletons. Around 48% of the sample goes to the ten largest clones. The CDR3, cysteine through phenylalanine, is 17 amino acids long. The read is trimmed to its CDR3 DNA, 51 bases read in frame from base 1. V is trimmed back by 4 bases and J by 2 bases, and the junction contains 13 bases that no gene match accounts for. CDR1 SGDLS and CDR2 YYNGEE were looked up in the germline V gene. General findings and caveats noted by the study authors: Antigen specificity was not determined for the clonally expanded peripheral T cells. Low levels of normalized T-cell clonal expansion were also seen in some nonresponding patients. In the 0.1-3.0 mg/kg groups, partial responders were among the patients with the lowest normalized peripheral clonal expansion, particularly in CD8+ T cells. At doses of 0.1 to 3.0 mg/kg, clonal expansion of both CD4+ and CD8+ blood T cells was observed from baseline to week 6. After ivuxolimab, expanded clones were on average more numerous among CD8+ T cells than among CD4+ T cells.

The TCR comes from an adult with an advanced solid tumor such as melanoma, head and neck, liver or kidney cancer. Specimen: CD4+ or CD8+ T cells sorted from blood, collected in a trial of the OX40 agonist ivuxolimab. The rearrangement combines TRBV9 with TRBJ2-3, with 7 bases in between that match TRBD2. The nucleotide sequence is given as TGTGCCAGCAGCTCCCGGGGGGTATCCCAGGACACAGATACGCAGTATTTT. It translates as CASSSRGVSQDTDTQYF.